This entry lists 15 T cell receptor beta chains sequenced from one sample in a study of shared T cell receptors in the human thymus. Repertoires were generated with immunoSEQ multiplex PCR, while TCRdb's copy carries only in-frame clones and drops some. The sample records about 380,000 clones, 95% being singletons. Input material: thymocytes. These receptors all come from a human donor.

This rearrangement joins TRBV5-8 to TRBJ2-7; D remains unclear. The CDR3 is 17 residues long. V lost 2 bases and J lost 2, with 20 bases in between. In germline, CDR1 is SGHTS, CDR2 YDEGEE. CDR3 residues: CASSLFLSRLSPYEQYF. The CDR3 DNA follows: TGTGCCAGCAGCTTATTTTTAAGTCGGCTTTCCCCCTACGAGCAGTACTTC.

The V and J genes are TRBV7-9 and TRBJ2-5, with 10 bases that match TRBD1. Germline assignment: CDR1 SEHNR and CDR2 FQNEAQ (reference sequence). The CDR3 runs 16 residues. J was trimmed by 4 bases and V by 5 bases; bases with no gene match: 10. CDR3 protein: CASSQAGTGDRETQYF. The CDR3 DNA is TGTGCCAGCAGCCAAGCCGGGACAGGGGACCGAGAGACCCAGTACTTC.

V gene TRBV12-5 combines with J gene TRBJ1-2; D not certain. Germline values: CDR1 LGHNT, CDR2 FRNRAP. The germline V and J ends were trimmed by 0 bases and 2 bases, with 16 bases remaining between them. The CDR3 is 17 amino acids. CDR3 in amino acids: CASGLVRSRRINYGYTF. Written as DNA, the CDR3 is TGTGCTAGTGGTTTGGTACGAAGCAGGAGGATAAACTATGGCTACACCTTC.

This chain's CDR3 is CASSYFGDRTFYEQYF. CDR3 nucleotide sequence: TGTGCCAGCAGTTATTTTGGGGACAGGACATTTTACGAGCAGTACTTC. V gene TRBV2 combines with J gene TRBJ2-7; TRBD1 aligns across 8 bases. Looked up from germline, CDR1 is SNHLY and CDR2 is FYNNEI. The CDR3 loop spans 16 amino acids. The junction had 13 bases not matched to a gene; V was cut back by 5 bases and J by 4 bases.

This chain links TRBV6-1 with TRBJ2-3; D might be TRBD1 or TRBD2, each matching 7 bases. The CDR3 length is 12 residues. Germline V gene data show CDR1 as MNHNS and CDR2 as SASEGT. V lost 6 bases to trimming and J lost 5 bases, with 9 bases between them. The CDR3 DNA follows: TGTGCCAGCAGCAGGGGGGGAGATACGCAGTATTTT. The encoded protein is CASSRGGDTQYF.

This chain connects TRBV5-1 to TRBJ2-2; D remains unclear. V lost 0 bases, J lost 2 bases, and 5 bases lay in between. CDR1 and CDR2 (germline): SGHRS, YFSETQ. The CDR3 has 14 amino acids. In DNA form, the CDR3 reads TGCGCCAGCAGCTTGGCTGGCAACACCGGGGAGCTGTTTTTT. Encoded protein: CASSLAGNTGELFF.

CDR3 bases: TGTGCCAGCAGCCAAGAGTTCCTTTACGAGGGGAACACTGAAGCTTTCTTT. This encodes CASSQEFLYEGNTEAFF. This chain connects TRBV14 to TRBJ1-1; D is unresolved. Germline CDR1 SGHDN, CDR2 FVKESK. This CDR3 has 17 amino acids. Trimming left V 0 bases short and J 1 base short, with 15 bases between.

This chain links TRBV6-1 with TRBJ2-7; D not certain. The germline V and J ends were trimmed by 7 bases and 2 bases, with 12 bases remaining between them. Germline CDR1 is MNHNS and CDR2 is SASEGT. This CDR3 region has 13 residues. The CDR3: CASTQALAYEQYF. CDR3 DNA sequence: TGTGCCAGCACCCAGGCCTTGGCCTACGAGCAGTACTTC.

V is TRBV28 and J is TRBJ1-5; D not certain. V was clipped by 5 bases and J by 1 base, with 18 bases between them. The CDR3 runs 17 residues. In germline, CDR1 is MDHEN, CDR2 SYDVKM. CDR3 sequence (DNA): TGTGCCAGCAGTAACCAACCCCGTCCGGGGAGCAATCAGCCCCAGCATTTT. The encoded protein is CASSNQPRPGSNQPQHF.

J is TRBJ2-3 and V is TRBV7-6; TRBD2 aligns across 7 bases. Germline assignment: CDR1 SGHVS and CDR2 FNYEAQ. V trimming: 1 base; J trimming: 4 bases; junction bases outside the gene matches: 8. This CDR3 spans 16 amino acids. CDR3 amino acids: CASSLVGYAGADTQYF. The DNA of the CDR3 is TGTGCCAGCAGCTTAGTCGGCTACGCGGGAGCAGATACGCAGTATTTT.

The chain uses TRBV27 and TRBJ2-6; 11 bases line up with TRBD2. The CDR3 loop spans 17 amino acids. Germline values: CDR1 MNHEY, CDR2 SMNVEV (reference sequence). V lost 5 bases to trimming and J lost 2 bases; unmatched junction nucleotides: 5. For the CDR3, the DNA is TGTGCCAGCAGTCGTCCTAGCGGGGGGCCTGGGGCCAACGTCCTGACTTTC. It yields the protein CASSRPSGGPGANVLTF.

CDR3 amino acids: CASSVGHFYGYTF. The CDR3 bases are TGTGCCAGCAGCGTAGGACACTTCTATGGCTACACCTTC. The V call is TRBV9, the J call TRBJ1-2; no clear D gene. Germline loops: CDR1 SGDLS, CDR2 YYNGEE. Trimming shortened V by 0 bases and J by 4 bases, and 7 bases separated the two germline ends. The CDR3 length is 13 residues.

The chain employs TRBV4-3 and TRBJ2-3, with D hard to call. Germline values: CDR1 LGHNA, CDR2 YSLEER. This CDR3 comprises 15 residues. V lost 1 base, J lost 1 base, and 9 bases lay in between. The CDR3 DNA reads TGCGCCAGCAGCCAAGTCCCTGCCCGCACAGATACGCAGTATTTT. Its translation: CASSQVPARTDTQYF.

The count of this clone is one. V usage is TRBV4-3 and J usage is TRBJ2-7, with D maybe TRBD2 (5 bases). Trimming left V 0 bases short and J 0 bases short, with 9 bases between. Germline V gene sequence: CDR1 LGHNA, CDR2 YSLEER. The CDR3 contains 15 residues. The CDR3 nucleotides read TGCGCCAGCAGCCAAGAAATGGCGGGCTCCTACGAGCAGTACTTC. Translated, it gives CASSQEMAGSYEQYF.

The V gene is TRBV11-2, the J gene TRBJ2-1, with unresolved D. The germline V and J ends were trimmed by 3 bases and 2 bases, with 14 bases remaining between them. Per the germline V gene, CDR1 is SGHAT and CDR2 is FQNNGV. The CDR3 covers 16 residues. CDR3 nucleotide sequence: TGTGCCAGCAGCTTCTCATTCCCTGCGACCTACAATGAGCAGTTCTTC. Residues: CASSFSFPATYNEQFF.